This T cell receptor (beta chain) was profiled in a study of beta chain features in type 1 diabetes. Study-level points and caveats: A moderate, significant TCRB CDR3 shortening appeared in type 1 diabetes across four CD4+ subsets.

Blood was collected once per donor into heparin, averaging roughly 0.12 L. Comments on this clone: Its antigen remains unidentified.

The study reverse transcribed the entire isolated RNA, so it sequenced expressed TCRB transcripts. The method was immunoSEQ multiplex PCR; TCRdb's version includes in-frame clones alone and lacks a portion of them. The sample records fewer than 650,000 clones, roughly a sixth being singletons. Per the germline V gene, CDR1 is SGHTA and CDR2 is FQGTGA. Trimming pared 5 bases from V and 1 base from J, leaving 12 bases between. The CDR3 consists of 14 residues. This TCR was recovered from a man aged 18 to 29 in good health. This rearrangement joins TRBV7-3 to TRBJ2-7, with TRBD1 as a possible D gene (6 bases). The sequenced material came from naive CD4+ T cells from blood. CDR3: CASSLEGQSYEQYF. CDR3 DNA sequence: TGTGCCAGCAGCCTAGAAGGACAGTCCTACGAGCAGTACTTC.